These 6 T cell receptor beta chains share one sample of origin, sequenced in a study of molecular identifiers for immune sequencing clone quantification. MiXCR was run by TCRdb on the PCR reads, yielding one entry per CDR3 protein. The sample contains approximately 59,000 distinct CDR3 sequences, approximately 17% of which appear only once. Sequencing was carried out using naive CD8+ T cells from blood, with Jurkat cell RNA spiked in. This sample's subset: FACS-sorted CD8+CD4-CCR7+CD45RA+ naive T cells. The receptors originated from a human donor in good health. Some libraries in this study had Jurkat cell RNA spiked in.

This clonotype was seen ten or more times. This chain connects TRBV30 to TRBJ1-1; no reliable D call. V was trimmed by 4 bases and J by 0 bases, leaving 6 bases between them. The germline CDR1 and CDR2 sequences are GTSNPN and SVGIG (reference sequence). The CDR3 spans 12 residues. This CDR3 is CAWTYLNTEAFF. The CDR3 DNA reads as TGTGCCTGGACCTATTTGAACACTGAAGCTTTCTTT.

In the case of this clonotype: This may arise from a read error, as a much more abundant clone is one base away. Lacking the conserved final phenylalanine or tryptophan, this CDR3 likely reflects a read error. This chain connects TRBV5-3 to TRBJ2-1; possible D gene TRBD2, 5 bases. TRBV5-3 has ORF status, its function being uncertain. Trimming removed 8 bases at V and 8 bases at J, with 17 bases between. There are 13 residues in the CDR3. CDR3 coding DNA: TGTGCCAGCACTACTCGCGGAGGTTATGAGCAGTTCCTC. This codes for CASTTRGGYEQFL.

For this clonotype: The CDR3 does not end in the conserved phenylalanine or tryptophan, so this is likely a read error. The V call is TRBV6-2 or TRBV6-3, the J call TRBJ2-2; D is undetermined. The CDR3 is 18 residues long. Germline-derived CDR1 and CDR2 are MNHEY and SVGEGT. Trimming pared 7 bases from V and 0 bases from J, leaving 21 bases between. CDR3 in amino acids: CASTRPWWAATNTGELFL. CDR3 coding DNA: TGTGCCAGCACCCGACCTTGGTGGGCAGCCACGAACACCGGGGAGCTGTTTTTA.

This clonotype was seen many times. The rearrangement uses TRBV28 and TRBJ2-7; possibly TRBD1 or TRBD2 for D (5 bases each). CDR3 length: 16 amino acids. Germline V gives CDR1 MDHEN, CDR2 SYDVKM. Trimming took off 5 bases at V and 0 bases at J, with 17 bases between the two ends. The chain's CDR3 is CASSPRSGLSSYEQYF. The CDR3 nucleotides are TGTGCCAGCAGTCCCCGTTCGGGGCTAAGCTCCTACGAGCAGTACTTC.

Many counts were recorded for this clonotype. The chain is built from TRBV20-1 and TRBJ2-3, with unresolved D. Germline V gene data show CDR1 as DFQATT and CDR2 as SNEGSKA (reference sequence). V dropped 1 base and J dropped 0 bases, with 8 bases sitting between them. The CDR3 is made up of 14 amino acids. The CDR3 sequence: CSARVRFSTDTQYF. The CDR3 DNA sequence: TGCAGTGCTAGAGTCCGATTCAGCACAGATACGCAGTATTTT.

This clonotype was observed at least ten times. This chain uses TRBV24-1 with TRBJ2-1; tentatively, D is TRBD2 (6 bases). The germline V and J ends were trimmed by 1 base and 5 bases, with 11 bases remaining between them. The CDR3 is made up of 15 amino acids. Germline assignment: CDR1 KGHDR and CDR2 SFDVKD. This CDR3 reads CATSDLWRDNNEQFF. In DNA, the CDR3 is TGTGCCACCAGTGATTTATGGCGGGATAACAATGAGCAGTTCTTC.